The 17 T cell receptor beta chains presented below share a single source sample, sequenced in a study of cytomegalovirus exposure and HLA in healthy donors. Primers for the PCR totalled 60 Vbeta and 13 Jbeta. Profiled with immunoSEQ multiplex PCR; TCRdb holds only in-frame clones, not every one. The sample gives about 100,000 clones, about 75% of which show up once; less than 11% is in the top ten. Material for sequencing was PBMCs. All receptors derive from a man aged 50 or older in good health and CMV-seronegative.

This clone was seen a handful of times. CDR3: CASSPGIHEQYF. The CDR3 nucleotides read TGTGCCAGCAGCCCAGGGATTCACGAGCAGTACTTC. The chain combines TRBV7-8 with TRBJ2-7; weak D call: TRBD1 (5 bases). The germline V gene has CDR1 SGHVS and CDR2 FQNEAQ. CDR3 size: 12 residues. With 5 bases removed from V and 5 bases from J, the gap between germline ends came to 10 bases.

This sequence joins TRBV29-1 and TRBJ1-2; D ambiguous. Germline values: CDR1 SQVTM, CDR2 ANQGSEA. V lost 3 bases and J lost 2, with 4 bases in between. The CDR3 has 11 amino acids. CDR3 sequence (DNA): TGCAGCGTTGAGGAGAACTATGGCTACACCTTC. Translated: CSVEENYGYTF.

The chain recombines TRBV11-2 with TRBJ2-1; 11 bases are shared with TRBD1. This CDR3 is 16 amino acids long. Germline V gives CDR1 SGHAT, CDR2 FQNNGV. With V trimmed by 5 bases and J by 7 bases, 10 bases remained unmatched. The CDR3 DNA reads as TGTGCCAGCAGCCACAGAGCCGGGACAGGGGGGAATGAGCAGTTCTTC. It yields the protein CASSHRAGTGGNEQFF.

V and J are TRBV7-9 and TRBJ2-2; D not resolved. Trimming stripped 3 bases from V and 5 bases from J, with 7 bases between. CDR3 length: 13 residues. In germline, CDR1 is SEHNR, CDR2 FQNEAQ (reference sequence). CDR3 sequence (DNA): TGTGCCAGCAGCTTTCGAGTTACCGGGGAGCTGTTTTTT. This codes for CASSFRVTGELFF. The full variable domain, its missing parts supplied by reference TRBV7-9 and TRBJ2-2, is DTGVSQNPRHKITKRGQNVTFRCDPISEHNRLYWYRQTLGQGPEFLTYFQNEAQLEKSRLLSDRFSAERPKGSFSTLEIQRTEQGDSAMYLCASSFRVTGELFFGEGSRLTVL.

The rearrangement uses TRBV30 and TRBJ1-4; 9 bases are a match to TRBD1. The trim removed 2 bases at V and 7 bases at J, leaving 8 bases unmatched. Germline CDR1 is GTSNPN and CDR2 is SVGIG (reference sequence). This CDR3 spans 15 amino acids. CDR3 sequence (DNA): TGTGCCTGGAGTCAGGTACAGGGGGCGGGTGAAAAACTGTTTTTT. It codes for CAWSQVQGAGEKLFF.

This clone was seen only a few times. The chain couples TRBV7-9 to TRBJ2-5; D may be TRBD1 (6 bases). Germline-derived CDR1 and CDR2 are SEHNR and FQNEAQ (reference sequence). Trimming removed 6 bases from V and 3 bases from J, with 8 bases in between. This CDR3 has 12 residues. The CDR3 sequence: CASRNREETQYF. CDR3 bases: TGTGCCAGCAGGAACAGGGAAGAGACCCAGTACTTC.

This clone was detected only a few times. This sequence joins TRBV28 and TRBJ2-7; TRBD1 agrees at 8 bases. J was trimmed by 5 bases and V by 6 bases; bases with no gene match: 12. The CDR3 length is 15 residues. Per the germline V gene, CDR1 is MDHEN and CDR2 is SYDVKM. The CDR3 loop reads CASRPQGQGWHEQYF. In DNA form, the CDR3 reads TGTGCCAGCAGACCTCAAGGACAGGGTTGGCACGAGCAGTACTTC.

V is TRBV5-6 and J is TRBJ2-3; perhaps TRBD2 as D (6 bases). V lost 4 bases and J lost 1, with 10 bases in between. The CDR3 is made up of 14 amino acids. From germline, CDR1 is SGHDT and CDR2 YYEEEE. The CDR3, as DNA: TGTGCCAGCAGCCCGGAGGGACGCACAGATACGCAGTATTTT. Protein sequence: CASSPEGRTDTQYF.

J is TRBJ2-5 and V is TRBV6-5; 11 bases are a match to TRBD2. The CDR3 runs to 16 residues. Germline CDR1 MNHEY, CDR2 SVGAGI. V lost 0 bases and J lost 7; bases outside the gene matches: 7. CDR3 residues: CASSYSRLAGPRTQYF. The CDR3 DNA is TGTGCCAGCAGTTACTCTCGACTAGCGGGGCCACGGACCCAGTACTTC.

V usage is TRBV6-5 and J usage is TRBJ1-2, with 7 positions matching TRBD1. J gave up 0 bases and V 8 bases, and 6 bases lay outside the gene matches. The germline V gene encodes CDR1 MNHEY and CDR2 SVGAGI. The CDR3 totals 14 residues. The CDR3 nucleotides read TGTGCCAGCTCGAGGGGGCGATCTAACTATGGCTACACCTTC. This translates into CASSRGRSNYGYTF.

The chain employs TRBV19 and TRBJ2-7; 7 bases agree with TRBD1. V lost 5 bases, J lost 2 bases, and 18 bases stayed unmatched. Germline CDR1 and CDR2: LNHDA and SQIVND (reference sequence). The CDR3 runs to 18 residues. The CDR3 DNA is TGTGCCAGTAGTTATCAACCGATAGGGGACAGCTTCGCCTACGAGCAGTACTTC. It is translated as CASSYQPIGDSFAYEQYF.

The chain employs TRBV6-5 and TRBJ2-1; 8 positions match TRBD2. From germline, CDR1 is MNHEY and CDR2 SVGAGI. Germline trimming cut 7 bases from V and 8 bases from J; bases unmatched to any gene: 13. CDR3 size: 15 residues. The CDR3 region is CASTGSGGAGDEQFF. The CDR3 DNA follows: TGTGCCAGCACCGGATCCGGGGGGGCCGGGGATGAGCAGTTCTTC.

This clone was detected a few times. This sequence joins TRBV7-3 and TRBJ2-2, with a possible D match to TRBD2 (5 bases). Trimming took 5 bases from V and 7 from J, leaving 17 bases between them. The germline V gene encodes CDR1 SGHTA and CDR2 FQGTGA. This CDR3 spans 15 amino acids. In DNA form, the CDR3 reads TGTGCCAGCAGCCGCAGCGGTAGAGATCACGGGGAGCTGTTTTTT. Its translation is CASSRSGRDHGELFF.

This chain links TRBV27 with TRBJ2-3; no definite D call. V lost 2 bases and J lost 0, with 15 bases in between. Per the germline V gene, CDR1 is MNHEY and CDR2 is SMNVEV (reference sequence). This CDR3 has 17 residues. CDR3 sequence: CASSLSSRGSSTDTQYF. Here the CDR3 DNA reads TGTGCCAGCAGTTTAAGTTCCCGCGGATCTAGCACAGATACGCAGTATTTT.

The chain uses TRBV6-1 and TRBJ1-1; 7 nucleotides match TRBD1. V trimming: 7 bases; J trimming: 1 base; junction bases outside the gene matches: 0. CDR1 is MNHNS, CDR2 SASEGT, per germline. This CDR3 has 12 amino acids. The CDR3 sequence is CASNRGNTEAFF. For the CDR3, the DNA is TGTGCCAGCAACAGGGGGAACACTGAAGCTTTCTTT.

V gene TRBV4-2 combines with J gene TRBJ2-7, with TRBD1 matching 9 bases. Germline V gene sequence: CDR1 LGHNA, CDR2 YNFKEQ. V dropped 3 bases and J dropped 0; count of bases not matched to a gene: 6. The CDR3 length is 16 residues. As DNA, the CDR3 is TGTGCCAGCAGCCAGGGGGGACAGGGATTCTCCTACGAGCAGTACTTC. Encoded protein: CASSQGGQGFSYEQYF.

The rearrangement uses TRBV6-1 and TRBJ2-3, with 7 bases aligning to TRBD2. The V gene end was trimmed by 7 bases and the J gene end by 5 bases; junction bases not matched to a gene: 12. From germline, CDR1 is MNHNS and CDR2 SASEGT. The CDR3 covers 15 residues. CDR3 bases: TGTGCCAGCAACGACGGCGGGAGTGGTAGAGATACGCAGTATTTT. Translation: CASNDGGSGRDTQYF.